Following are 16 T cell receptor beta chains from one sample sequenced in a study of T cells in localized non-small cell lung cancer. Measured with immunoSEQ multiplex PCR; TCRdb has only the in-frame clones, and not every one. Altogether under 4,000 clones are present, under 35% being singletons, with the ten largest covering under 14%. Specimen: normal lung tissue next to the tumor, collected before any cancer treatment. These receptors all stem from a male donor at least 60 years old with stage III lung adenocarcinoma.

In its sample, this clone was seen a few times. This chain joins TRBV2 and TRBJ1-5; 7 nucleotides align to TRBD1. Germline V gives CDR1 SNHLY, CDR2 FYNNEI. Germline trimming cut 7 bases from V and 4 bases from J; bases unmatched to any gene: 7. CDR3 length: 14 amino acids. CDR3 nucleotide sequence: TGTGCCAGCAAGTTGGGACAGCCAAATCAGCCCCAGCATTTT. Residues: CASKLGQPNQPQHF. Full variable domain (outside the CDR3, taken from reference TRBV2 and TRBJ1-5): EPEVTQTPSHQVTQMGQEVILRCVPISNHLYFYWYRQILGQKVEFLVSFYNNEISEKSEIFDDQFSVERPDGSNFTLKIRSTKLEDSAMYFCASKLGQPNQPQHFGDGTRLSIL.

The gene calls are TRBV19 and TRBJ2-1, with TRBD1 as a possible D gene (6 bases). Looked up from germline, CDR1 is LNHDA and CDR2 is SQIVND (reference sequence). The CDR3 length is 18 residues. Between the trimmed V and J ends, which lost 9 bases and 0 bases, there was a span of 24 bases. The CDR3 DNA follows: TGTGCCAGAGCTCCGGGACAATCGCCACCTTTCTCCTACAATGAGCAGTTCTTC. This translates into CARAPGQSPPFSYNEQFF.

This rearrangement joins TRBV9 to TRBJ2-1, with no clear D. Germline assignment: CDR1 SGDLS and CDR2 YYNGEE. The CDR3 has 12 residues. V shed 2 bases and J shed 9 bases, with 9 bases lying between them. In DNA form, the CDR3 reads TGTGCCAGCAGCGTTGCTTTTGGTGAGCAGTTCTTC. Its translation: CASSVAFGEQFF.

This chain links TRBV18 with TRBJ2-5, with D possibly being TRBD1 (5 bases). V gave up 2 bases and J gave up 2 bases, with 21 bases separating them. There are 18 residues in the CDR3. Germline-derived CDR1 and CDR2 are KGHSH and LQKENI. CDR3 nucleotide sequence: TGTGCCAGCTCACCAACCGCTCTTTCTAGGACATCTCAAGAGACCCAGTACTTC. Translating gives CASSPTALSRTSQETQYF.

The chain couples TRBV19 to TRBJ1-5; TRBD1 might be the D (5 bases). The CDR3 contains 14 residues. With 11 bases removed from V and 0 bases from J, the gap between germline ends came to 14 bases. CDR1 is LNHDA and CDR2 is SQIVND in the germline V gene (reference sequence). Written as DNA, the CDR3 is TGTGCCGCAGGACATTACCTTAGCAATCAGCCCCAGCATTTT. Translated, it gives CAAGHYLSNQPQHF.

V usage is TRBV11-3 and J usage is TRBJ2-7; 7 positions agree with TRBD1. CDR3 size: 15 residues. J was trimmed by 1 base and V by 5 bases; bases with no gene match: 8. The germline gives CDR1 SGHNT, CDR2 YENEEA. This chain's CDR3 is CASSNRQGGSYEQYF. CDR3 nucleotide sequence: TGTGCCAGCAGCAACCGACAGGGTGGGTCCTACGAGCAGTACTTC.

The CDR3 DNA reads TGTGCCACCAAGGTCAGGGGCTCGGAGACCCAGTACTTC. Its translation is CATKVRGSETQYF. The chain carries TRBV18 and TRBJ2-5; D is perhaps TRBD1 (6 bases). Germline assignment: CDR1 KGHSH and CDR2 LQKENI. CDR3 length: 13 amino acids. Deletions cut 10 bases from V and 5 bases from J, with 17 bases between.

The V call is TRBV28, the J call TRBJ1-4, with D perhaps matching TRBD1 (5 bases). The CDR3 runs to 14 residues. Trimming left V 7 bases short and J 12 bases short, with 21 bases between. Germline assignment: CDR1 MDHEN and CDR2 SYDVKM. The CDR3 loop reads CASTDQGPAGELFF. DNA for the CDR3: TGTGCCAGCACCGACCAGGGACCTGCGGGGGAACTGTTTTTT.

This clone was counted a few times. The chain recombines TRBV6-8 with TRBJ2-1, with no clear D. CDR3 length: 17 amino acids. Germline CDR1 is MNHGY and CDR2 is SAAAGT. Trimming cost V 6 bases and J 1 base, with 19 bases left between them. In DNA, the CDR3 is TGTGCCAGCAGGCCCAGTGTAGGCCACCGATCCTACAATGAGCAGTTCTTC. It yields the protein CASRPSVGHRSYNEQFF.

This clone rates as medium-sized. The chain recombines TRBV11-3 with TRBJ2-2; 8 bases line up with TRBD1. From germline, CDR1 is SGHNT and CDR2 YENEEA. J was trimmed by 1 base and V by 5 bases; bases with no gene match: 6. There are 16 residues in the CDR3. The CDR3: CASSPPRGRNTGELFF. CDR3 sequence (DNA): TGTGCCAGCAGCCCTCCCAGGGGGCGGAACACCGGGGAGCTGTTTTTT.

The V gene is TRBV28, the J gene TRBJ2-3, with 7 bases that match TRBD2. The CDR3 length is 17 residues. Germline-derived CDR1 and CDR2 are MDHEN and SYDVKM. Trimming removed 5 bases from V and 2 bases from J; junction bases left unmatched: 13. CDR3 region: CASSPPASGKYTDTQYF. CDR3 in DNA: TGTGCCAGCAGTCCCCCGGCTAGCGGAAAATACACAGATACGCAGTATTTT.

The chain is built from TRBV19 and TRBJ1-2, with TRBD1 matching 8 bases. V lost 8 bases to trimming and J lost 8 bases; unmatched junction nucleotides: 13. Germline V gene data show CDR1 as LNHDA and CDR2 as SQIVND (reference sequence). This CDR3 is built from 14 residues. DNA of the CDR3: TGTGCCAGTGGGACGGACAGGGTACTTAGCGGCTACACCTTC. Residues: CASGTDRVLSGYTF.

This clone was found a few times. The rearrangement joins TRBV29-1 to TRBJ1-1, with D perhaps matching TRBD1 (6 bases). Deletions cut 4 bases from V and 3 bases from J, with 9 bases between. Germline CDR1 and CDR2: SQVTM and ANQGSEA. The CDR3 length is 12 residues. CDR3 residues: CSVAWTDTEAFF. CDR3 coding DNA: TGCAGCGTTGCTTGGACAGACACTGAAGCTTTCTTT.

The chain couples TRBV18 to TRBJ1-1; TRBD1 matches 11 bases. Germline V CDR1 and CDR2: KGHSH, LQKENI. The CDR3 has 15 residues. V shed 3 bases, J shed 5 bases, and the junction held 5 bases outside the gene matches. CDR3 amino acids: CASSPGTGGWTEAFF. The CDR3 DNA reads TGTGCCAGCTCACCTGGGACAGGGGGATGGACTGAAGCTTTCTTT.

This clone was seen a few times. This chain links TRBV11-3 with TRBJ2-3; 8 bases line up with TRBD2. The CDR3 loop spans 17 amino acids. The V segment lost 2 bases and the J segment 3 bases; nucleotides outside the gene matches: 10. Germline V gene data show CDR1 as SGHNT and CDR2 as YENEEA. The CDR3 loop reads CASSLRSREGLTDTQYF. The CDR3 DNA reads as TGTGCCAGCAGCTTAAGATCCCGGGAGGGATTAACAGATACGCAGTATTTT.

This clone was observed a few times. The chain uses TRBV11-1 and TRBJ2-7; 9 bases are shared with TRBD2. The V segment lost 5 bases and the J segment 3 bases; nucleotides outside the gene matches: 5. The CDR3 runs 14 residues. The germline CDR1 and CDR2 sequences are SGHAT and FQDESV (reference sequence). The CDR3 nucleotides read TGTGCCAGCAGCGCTTCAGCGGGAGGCTACGAGCAGTACTTC. Its protein is CASSASAGGYEQYF.